This TCR beta chain was identified in a study of cytomegalovirus exposure and HLA in healthy donors. Findings of the study overall: Previous analysis showed most TCR beta V segments were productive about 90% or about 30% of the time. There were fewer than 200 TCR beta chains listed as cytomegalovirus-associated.

Amplification used 60 Vbeta primers and 13 Jbeta primers. Clones were sequenced by immunoSEQ multiplex PCR, and TCRdb holds only the in-frame ones, with some missing. Here the sample spans 150,000 to 200,000 clones, over 75% being singletons. The CDR3 has 13 residues. The V and J ends lost 6 bases and 10 bases, in that order; junction bases with no gene match: 6. CDR1 MDHEN and CDR2 SYDVKM come from the germline V gene. There were likely unrecorded immune exposures, though donors were nominally healthy when sampled. Note on this clone: The antigen remains undetermined.

This TCR was sampled from a woman aged 50 to 60 in good health and CMV-seronegative. Sequencing was carried out using PBMCs. The chain is built from TRBV28 and TRBJ1-5; the match to TRBD1 covers 10 bases. The CDR3 nucleotides read TGTGCCAGCAGCGGGACAGGGGCTGGCCCCCAGCATTTT. Translation gives CASSGTGAGPQHF.